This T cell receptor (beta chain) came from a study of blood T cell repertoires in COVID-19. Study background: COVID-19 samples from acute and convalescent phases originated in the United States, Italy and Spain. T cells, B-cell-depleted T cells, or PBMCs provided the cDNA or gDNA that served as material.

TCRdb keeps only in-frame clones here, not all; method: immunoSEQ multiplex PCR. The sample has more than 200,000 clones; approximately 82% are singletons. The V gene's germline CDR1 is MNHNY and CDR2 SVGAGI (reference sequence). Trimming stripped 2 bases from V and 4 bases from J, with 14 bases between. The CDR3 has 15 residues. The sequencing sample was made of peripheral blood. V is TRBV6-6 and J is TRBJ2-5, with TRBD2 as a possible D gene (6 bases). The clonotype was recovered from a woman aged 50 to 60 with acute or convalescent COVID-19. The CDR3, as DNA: TGTGCCAGCAGTTACGTCGGGGTGGGGGGAGAGACCCAGTACTTC. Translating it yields CASSYVGVGGETQYF.